The entry below gives a single T cell receptor (beta chain) sequence along with its context. As yet, its antigen is unknown. V was shortened by 3 bases and J by 14 bases, with 15 bases between the two germline ends. The CDR3 spans 11 residues. From germline, CDR1 is DFQATT and CDR2 SNEGSKA (reference sequence). These data belong to a study of cytomegalovirus exposure and HLA in healthy donors. Study-level points and caveats: Three CMV-associated chains proved CMV antigen-specific in vitro. A likely sequencing artifact accounted for one observed cluster of highly shared sequence variants. Immune exposure data for these donors was limited to CMV serostatus.

In the PCR, 60 Vbeta and 13 Jbeta primers were used. The protocol was immunoSEQ multiplex PCR, while the TCRdb copy is restricted to in-frame clones and leaves out a portion. This table holds 120,000 or so clones, about 80% found once. The sample taken for sequencing was PBMCs. This receptor was taken from a male donor in good health and CMV-seronegative. This rearrangement joins TRBV20-1 to TRBJ2-3; weak D call: TRBD1 (6 bases). The CDR3 reads CSASWGQRLYF. CDR3 nucleotides: TGCAGTGCTAGTTGGGGACAAAGGCTGTATTTT.